The source of this TCR beta chain is a study of cytomegalovirus exposure and HLA in healthy donors. Whole-study results and caveats: Common viral pathogens seemed to be connected with several of the most significant clusters, according to a later analysis.

These donors, healthy bone marrow donors, were studied. Primers for the PCR totalled 60 Vbeta and 13 Jbeta. The repertoire was sequenced with immunoSEQ multiplex PCR; TCRdb's copy has only in-frame clones and lacks some. The data contain some 120,000 clones, approximately 85% of them seen just once; the ten biggest clones take up around 11%. The V end lost 5 bases, the J end lost 7 bases, and 30 bases lay between the germline ends. This CDR3 is built from 19 residues. Looked up from germline, CDR1 is SGHRS and CDR2 is YFSETQ. Regarding this clone: Its antigen is currently unknown.

The source material was PBMCs. This receptor was taken from a male donor in good health and CMV-seropositive. The rearrangement links TRBV5-1 to TRBJ1-4; tentative D call: TRBD1 (6 bases). The DNA of the CDR3 is TGCGCCAGCAGTCCCTCAAGATCCCACAGGCCAGGGGATGGTGAAAAACTGTTTTTT. Translating gives CASSPSRSHRPGDGEKLFF. Full variable domain (remainder filled in from reference TRBV5-1 and TRBJ1-4): KAGVTQTPRYLIKTRGQQVTLSCSPISGHRSVSWYQQTPGQGLQFLFEYFSETQRNKGNFPGRFSGRQFSNSRSEMNVSTLELGDSALYLCASSPSRSHRPGDGEKLFFGSGTQLSVL.